The clone carrying this T cell receptor (beta chain) was seen at least ten times. The antigen is undetermined. The data were taken from a study of T cells in Graves' hyperthyroidism and ophthalmopathy. Study findings and constraints: Most thyroid clonotypes expanded above 0.001 appeared in blood too.

Template material for amplifying TCR beta CDR3 regions consisted of RNA transcripts. First-round RT-PCR with HTBI primers amplified the TCR CDR3 region. TCRdb re-derived calls from the multiplex PCR reads in MiXCR, one entry per CDR3 protein. Among 300,000 to 500,000 distinct CDR3 sequences, over 12% were seen once, and the ten largest hold 28%. This CDR3 region has 17 residues. V shed 4 bases, J shed 2 bases, and the junction held 6 bases outside the gene matches. Germline CDR1 reads SGHVS; CDR2 reads FQNEAQ. This sequence originates from a man in his fifties with Graves' ophthalmopathy. The material sequenced was blood. This chain uses TRBV7-8 with TRBJ2-5, with 14 bases aligning to TRBD2. The DNA for the CDR3 is TGTGCCAGCAGCTGGGGGGGACTAGCGGGAGAGCAAGAGACCCAGTACTTC. Amino acid sequence: CASSWGGLAGEQETQYF.